Below, 21 T cell receptor beta chains from the same sample are listed, as sequenced in a study of OX40 agonist ivuxolimab in advanced cancers. Repertoires were generated with immunoSEQ multiplex PCR, while TCRdb's copy carries only in-frame clones and drops some. This sample has about 100,000 clones, with around 87% found just once. Source: CD4+ or CD8+ T cells sorted from blood, taken in a trial of the OX40 agonist ivuxolimab. These receptors all stem from an adult with an advanced solid tumor such as melanoma, head and neck, liver or kidney cancer.

This clone was seen a single time. This sequence joins TRBV6-6 and TRBJ2-3, with D unclear. Trimming cost V 7 bases and J 1 base, with 9 bases left between them. This CDR3 spans 13 amino acids. CDR1 and CDR2 from the germline V gene are MNHNY and SVGAGI (reference sequence). CDR3 DNA: TGTGCCAGCACCCTCGAGGGCACAGATACGCAGTATTTT. This translates into CASTLEGTDTQYF.

CDR3 in DNA: TGTGCCAGTACCGCCGCGACAGGGGCCGCCCCCTTCTATGGCTACACCTTC. This encodes CASTAATGAAPFYGYTF. V is TRBV19 and J is TRBJ1-2, with 8 positions matching TRBD1. Germline lookup yields CDR1 LNHDA and CDR2 SQIVND (reference sequence). V dropped 7 bases and J dropped 4; count of bases not matched to a gene: 17. This CDR3 is 17 amino acids long.

The chain links TRBV10-2 to TRBJ1-1, with TRBD1 identical over 8 bases. Losses at the gene ends were 7 bases for V and 6 bases for J; bases not matched to a gene: 13. Looked up from germline, CDR1 is WSHSY and CDR2 is SAAADI. The CDR3 length is 15 residues. CDR3 coding DNA: TGCGCCAGCACGGCCTCCGGACAGGGTAGAGCTGAAGCTTTCTTT. Translated, it gives CASTASGQGRAEAFF.

This clone was seen just once. V is TRBV5-4 and J is TRBJ2-5; 13 positions match TRBD2. J was trimmed by 2 bases and V by 4 bases; bases with no gene match: 5. The CDR3 is made up of 16 amino acids. The germline V gene has CDR1 SGHNT and CDR2 YYREEE (reference sequence). The CDR3 nucleotides are TGTGCCAGCAGCCCTGGGACTAGCGGGATTCAAGAGACCCAGTACTTC. Protein product: CASSPGTSGIQETQYF.

The V gene is TRBV28, the J gene TRBJ1-6; maybe TRBD1 (5 bases). The germline V gene has CDR1 MDHEN and CDR2 SYDVKM. The CDR3 sequence is 19 residues long. V lost 10 bases and J 0 bases, leaving 25 bases between the germline ends. In DNA form, the CDR3 reads TGTGCCACCTTGGGGGAGGGGTTTTCAGGTGGCTCCTATAATTCACCCCTCCACTTT. The encoded protein is CATLGEGFSGGSYNSPLHF.

V is TRBV2 and J is TRBJ1-5; no clear D. Germline V gives CDR1 SNHLY, CDR2 FYNNEI. This CDR3 region has 13 residues. The V and J ends lost 8 bases and 0 bases respectively, with 8 bases between them. The CDR3 region is CASRFDSNQPQHF. The CDR3 bases are TGTGCCAGCCGGTTCGATAGCAATCAGCCCCAGCATTTT. The whole variable domain, remainder taken from reference TRBV2 and TRBJ1-5, is EPEVTQTPSHQVTQMGQEVILRCVPISNHLYFYWYRQILGQKVEFLVSFYNNEISEKSEIFDDQFSVERPDGSNFTLKIRSTKLEDSAMYFCASRFDSNQPQHFGDGTRLSIL.

This chain connects TRBV6-1 to TRBJ1-5; no clear D. The germline V gene encodes CDR1 MNHNS and CDR2 SASEGT. V was trimmed by 1 base and J by 7 bases, leaving 2 bases between them. The CDR3 runs 11 residues. The DNA of the CDR3 is TGTGCCAGCAGTGAAGACCAGCCCCAGCATTTT. Translation: CASSEDQPQHF.

The chain employs TRBV29-1 and TRBJ2-7, with unresolved D. Trimming cost V 7 bases and J 0 bases, with 10 bases left between them. Per germline, CDR1 SQVTM and CDR2 ANQGSEA. The CDR3 is 12 amino acids. The CDR3 reads CSASEGSYEQYF. CDR3 DNA: TGCAGCGCGTCGGAAGGCTCCTACGAGCAGTACTTC.

This clone was picked up a small number of times. The V gene is TRBV14, the J gene TRBJ2-7, with 8 bases aligning to TRBD1. Unmatched junction bases numbered 10, after V lost 4 bases and J lost 5 bases. Germline assignment: CDR1 SGHDN and CDR2 FVKESK. The CDR3 has 15 residues. The CDR3: CASSRRTGSYNEQYF. The CDR3 bases are TGTGCCAGCAGCCGCCGGACAGGGTCATATAACGAGCAGTACTTC. The full variable domain, rest sourced from reference TRBV14 and TRBJ2-7, is EAGVTQFPSHSVIEKGQTVTLRCDPISGHDNLYWYRRVMGKEIKFLLHFVKESKQDESGMPNNRFLAERTGGTYSTLKVQPAELEDSGVYFCASSRRTGSYNEQYFGPGTRLTVT.

V usage is TRBV6-1 and J usage is TRBJ2-1; 7 nucleotides line up with TRBD2. The CDR3 length is 13 residues. Germline V lookup: CDR1 MNHNS, CDR2 SASEGT. V gave up 6 bases and J gave up 3 bases; unmatched junction bases: 2. CDR3 in amino acids: CASSGTIYNEQFF. Written as DNA, the CDR3 is TGTGCCAGCAGCGGGACTATCTACAATGAGCAGTTCTTC.

This chain links TRBV5-1 with TRBJ2-7; 8 positions agree with TRBD1. CDR1 and CDR2 (germline): SGHRS, YFSETQ. The CDR3 has 13 residues. With 10 bases clipped from V and 2 bases from J, the junction kept 8 bases outside the gene matches. The CDR3 here is CAGTRDRPYEQYF. The CDR3 region has the DNA TGCGCCGGCACCCGGGACAGGCCCTACGAGCAGTACTTC. The variable domain in full, with the rest retrieved from reference TRBV5-1 and TRBJ2-7, is KAGVTQTPRYLIKTRGQQVTLSCSPISGHRSVSWYQQTPGQGLQFLFEYFSETQRNKGNFPGRFSGRQFSNSRSEMNVSTLELGDSALYLCAGTRDRPYEQYFGPGTRLTVT.

The chain joins TRBV4-1 to TRBJ1-2; perhaps TRBD1 as D (6 bases). This CDR3 is 14 amino acids long. V was shortened by 3 bases and J by 4 bases, with 12 bases between the two germline ends. CDR1 is MGHRA and CDR2 is YSYEKL in the germline V gene. The CDR3 nucleotides read TGCGCCAGCAGCCAGGCGACAGGTGCCTATGGCTACACCTTC. This encodes CASSQATGAYGYTF.

The chain employs TRBV9 and TRBJ1-3; TRBD1 aligns across 7 bases. The V segment lost 4 bases and the J segment 2 bases; nucleotides outside the gene matches: 3. The germline CDR1 and CDR2 sequences are SGDLS and YYNGEE. The CDR3 is 14 amino acids. CDR3 DNA: TGTGCCAGCAGCCCGGGACAGCCTGGAAACACCATATATTTT. Translating gives CASSPGQPGNTIYF. The whole variable domain, filled in from reference TRBV9 and TRBJ1-3, reads DSGVTQTPKHLITATGQRVTLRCSPRSGDLSVYWYQQSLDQGLQFLIQYYNGEERAKGNILERFSAQQFPDLHSELNLSSLELGDSALYFCASSPGQPGNTIYFGEGSWLTVV.

The chain has TRBV4-2 and TRBJ2-7, with 7 bases fitting TRBD2. The junction had 11 bases not matched to a gene; V was cut back by 0 bases and J by 3 bases. CDR3 size: 17 residues. CDR1 LGHNA and CDR2 YNFKEQ come from the germline V gene. CDR3 in amino acids: CASSQEWRSGNGYEQYF. DNA for the CDR3: TGTGCCAGCAGCCAAGAATGGCGAAGCGGGAACGGCTACGAGCAGTACTTC.

For the CDR3, the DNA is TGTGCCAGCAGATTGCAGGTTTTTGAGACCCAGTACTTC. The encoded protein is CASRLQVFETQYF. J is TRBJ2-5 and V is TRBV2; D gene uncertain. Per germline, CDR1 SNHLY and CDR2 FYNNEI. Trimming removed 6 bases from V and 5 bases from J, with 13 bases in between. The CDR3 contains 13 residues.

The chain is built from TRBV30 and TRBJ1-1, with D uncertain. The CDR3 covers 9 residues. The germline V gene has CDR1 GTSNPN and CDR2 SVGIG (reference sequence). V lost 8 bases to trimming and J lost 4 bases, with 5 bases between them. The CDR3 loop reads CAAGTEAFF. The CDR3, as DNA: TGTGCCGCGGGCACTGAAGCTTTCTTT.

This clone has just one count. This rearrangement joins TRBV27 to TRBJ1-5; no reliable D call. CDR1 is MNHEY and CDR2 is SMNVEV in the germline V gene (reference sequence). V was shortened by 5 bases and J by 3 bases, with 11 bases between the two germline ends. The CDR3 totals 14 residues. CDR3 loop: CASSEAVTNQPQHF. DNA of the CDR3: TGTGCCAGCAGTGAAGCAGTTACCAATCAGCCCCAGCATTTT.

V gene TRBV6-5 combines with J gene TRBJ2-5, with D possibly being TRBD2 (6 bases). Trimming left V 6 bases short and J 1 base short, with 12 bases between. From germline, CDR1 is MNHEY and CDR2 SVGAGI. The CDR3 covers 14 residues. Here the CDR3 DNA reads TGTGCCAGCAGCAAGGGACTCCTCCAAGAGACCCAGTACTTC. Its protein product is CASSKGLLQETQYF.

The chain employs TRBV7-8 and TRBJ2-1, with TRBD2 matching over 15 bases. The germline gives CDR1 SGHVS, CDR2 FQNEAQ. The CDR3 contains 17 residues. Germline trimming cut 5 bases from V and 6 bases from J; bases unmatched to any gene: 8. CDR3 sequence: CASSRPGTSGRINEQFF. The CDR3 DNA reads as TGTGCCAGCAGCCGACCCGGGACTAGCGGGAGGATCAATGAGCAGTTCTTC.

This rearrangement joins TRBV7-6 to TRBJ2-2; D is perhaps TRBD1 (6 bases). The germline CDR1 and CDR2 sequences are SGHVS and FNYEAQ. V lost 1 base and J lost 0, with 15 bases in between. This CDR3 is 18 amino acids long. CDR3 nucleotides: TGTGCCAGCAGCTTAGGGCCGGGACATCCCGCGAACACCGGGGAGCTGTTTTTT. Its translation: CASSLGPGHPANTGELFF.

In DNA, the CDR3 is TGTGCCAGCAGTGAAGGAAGTGCGTGGCAGGGTCAGCCCCAGCATTTT. Its protein product is CASSEGSAWQGQPQHF. The V call is TRBV6-1, the J call TRBJ1-5; TRBD1 is a possible D gene (5 bases). This CDR3 has 16 amino acids. V lost 1 base and J lost 6, with 16 bases in between. Germline CDR1 and CDR2: MNHNS and SASEGT.